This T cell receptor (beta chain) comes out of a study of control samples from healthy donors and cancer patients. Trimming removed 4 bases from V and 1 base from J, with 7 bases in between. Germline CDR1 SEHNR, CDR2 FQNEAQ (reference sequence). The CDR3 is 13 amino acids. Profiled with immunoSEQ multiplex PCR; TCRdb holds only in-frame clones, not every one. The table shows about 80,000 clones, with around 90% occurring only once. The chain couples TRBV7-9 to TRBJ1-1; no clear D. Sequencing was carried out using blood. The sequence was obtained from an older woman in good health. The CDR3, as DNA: TGTGCCAGCAGCTATGTATGGAACACTGAAGCTTTCTTT. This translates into CASSYVWNTEAFF.